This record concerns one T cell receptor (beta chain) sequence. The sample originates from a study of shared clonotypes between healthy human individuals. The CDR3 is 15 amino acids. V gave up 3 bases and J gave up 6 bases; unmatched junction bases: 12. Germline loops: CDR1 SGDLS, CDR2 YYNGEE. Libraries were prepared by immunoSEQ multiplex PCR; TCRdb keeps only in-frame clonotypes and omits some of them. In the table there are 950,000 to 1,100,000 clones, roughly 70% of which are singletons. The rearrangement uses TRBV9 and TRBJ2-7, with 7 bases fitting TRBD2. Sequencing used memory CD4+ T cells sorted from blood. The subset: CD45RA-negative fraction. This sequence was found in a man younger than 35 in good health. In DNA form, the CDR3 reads TGTGCCAGCAGCGGAGGGGACTATCCCCCCGGCGAGCAGTACTTC. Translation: CASSGGDYPPGEQYF. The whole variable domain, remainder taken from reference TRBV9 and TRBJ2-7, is DSGVTQTPKHLITATGQRVTLRCSPRSGDLSVYWYQQSLDQGLQFLIQYYNGEERAKGNILERFSAQQFPDLHSELNLSSLELGDSALYFCASSGGDYPPGEQYFGPGTRLTVT.